This T cell receptor beta chain was sequenced in a study of blood T cell repertoires in COVID-19 (dated by TCRdb to about 2020). About the full investigation: The collaborator samples originated in the United States, Italy and Spain and spanned the acute and convalescent phases of COVID-19. The material from the prospective study consisted of cDNA or gDNA derived from T cells, B-cell-depleted T cells, or PBMCs. Subjects who had been exposed to COVID-19, were actively infected with it, or had recovered from it provided the deeply sampled blood TCRbeta repertoires that made up the dataset. The repertoires were made available in a free public database intended to serve as a resource for research on the immune response to SARS-CoV-2. Samples were obtained from the ongoing ImmuneRACE study (first 160 participants) and from some 1,300 subjects provided by 6 global collaborators. The sample metadata nearly always contained a de-identified subject ID, COVID-19 status, age in years and sex. HLA class I and class II types, where available, came from metadata supplied by the sample provider rather than from assay-based typing. Study-level results and caveats: The amount of clinical and demographic metadata varied by source and participant and was provided uncurated.

The cysteine opens and the phenylalanine closes a CDR3 of 13 amino acids. CDR3 DNA is the only sequence kept; it has 39 bases, read in frame from the first base. V loses 5 bases, J loses 7 bases, and the germline ends lie 14 bases apart. Reading the germline V gene gives CDR1 SGHTA and CDR2 FQGNSA. On this clone: No cognate antigen has been identified for it. No base-level quality is on record; no much larger clone is a single base apart.

TCRbeta CDR3 regions were amplified from genomic DNA by means of the immunoSEQ Assay, a bias-controlled multiplex PCR. On the study's bioinformatics: Nucleated cell counts per sample were estimated from amplification of reference gene primers within the assay. To quantify the absolute abundance of each unique TCRbeta CDR3 rearrangement, sequence reads were collapsed and filtered. For each sample, productive Simpson clonality was calculated as the square root of Simpson's diversity index across productive rearrangements. Here the immuneACCESS table is served through TCRdb, limited to in-frame sequences with V and J called. Missing clones are a known gap in these copies; in checked studies unresolved V genes cover under half, and the rest lacks a known reason. V, J and clone size are taken as reported in that table, and D and trimming were inferred from the DNA itself. Here the sample has roughly 190,000 clones; about 86% occur a single time. Clones ranked in the top ten supply less than 3% of the sample.

Collaborating institutions collected whole blood in K2EDTA tubes following their own protocols. Collaborator samples were shipped for TCRbeta analysis as frozen whole blood, isolated PBMCs, or DNA extracted from either sample type. The chain couples TRBV7-2 to TRBJ1-2; the best D guess is TRBD1, with 6 bases matching. Input material: peripheral blood. This sequence was found in a man aged 45-65 years with active or convalescent COVID-19. The CDR3 loop reads CASSLLGAGGYTF. The DNA sequence reads TGTGCCAGCAGCCTTCTGGGGGCTGGTGGCTACACCTTC.